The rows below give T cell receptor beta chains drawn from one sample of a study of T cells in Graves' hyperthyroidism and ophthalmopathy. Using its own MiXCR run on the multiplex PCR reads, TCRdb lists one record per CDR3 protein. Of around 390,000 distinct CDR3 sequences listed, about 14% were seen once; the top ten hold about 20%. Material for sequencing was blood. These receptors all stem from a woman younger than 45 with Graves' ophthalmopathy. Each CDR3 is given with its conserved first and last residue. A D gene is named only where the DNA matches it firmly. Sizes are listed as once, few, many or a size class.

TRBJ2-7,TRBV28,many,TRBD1,CASSSGQGLFEQYF,TGTGCCAGCAGTTCGGGACAGGGATTGTTCGAGCAGTACTTC
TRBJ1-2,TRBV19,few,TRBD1,CATQGQGNYGYTF,TGTGCCACCCAGGGACAGGGGAACTATGGCTACACCTTC
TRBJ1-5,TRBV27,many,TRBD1,CASSPRDRENQPQHF,TGTGCCAGCAGTCCCAGGGACAGGGAAAATCAGCCCCAGCATTTT
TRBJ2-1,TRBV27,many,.,CASSSLSEQFF,TGTGCCAGCAGTTCACTCTCTGAGCAGTTCTTC
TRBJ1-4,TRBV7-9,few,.,CASSPLGDEKLFF,TGTGCCAGCAGCCCCCTGGGTGACGAAAAACTGTTTTTT
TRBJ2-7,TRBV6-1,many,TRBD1,CASSTRWTGRSSYEQYF,TGTGCCAGCAGTACACGCTGGACAGGTAGAAGCTCCTACGAGCAGTACTTC
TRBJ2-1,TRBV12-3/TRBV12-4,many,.,CASSLSRGTEQFF,TGTGCCAGCAGTTTATCTAGGGGAACGGAGCAGTTCTTC
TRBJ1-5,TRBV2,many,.,CASRAEYSNQPQHF,TGTGCCAGCAGAGCAGAGTATAGCAATCAGCCCCAGCATTTT
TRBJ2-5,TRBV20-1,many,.,CSASLFSQETQYF,TGCAGTGCTTCCCTTTTTTCCCAAGAGACCCAGTACTTC
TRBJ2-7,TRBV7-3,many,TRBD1,CASSSTGGSSDEQYF,TGTGCCAGCAGCTCTACAGGGGGATCCAGCGACGAGCAGTACTTC
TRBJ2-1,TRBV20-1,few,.,CSAPRSSYNEQFF,TGCAGTGCTCCCCGCAGCTCCTACAATGAGCAGTTCTTC